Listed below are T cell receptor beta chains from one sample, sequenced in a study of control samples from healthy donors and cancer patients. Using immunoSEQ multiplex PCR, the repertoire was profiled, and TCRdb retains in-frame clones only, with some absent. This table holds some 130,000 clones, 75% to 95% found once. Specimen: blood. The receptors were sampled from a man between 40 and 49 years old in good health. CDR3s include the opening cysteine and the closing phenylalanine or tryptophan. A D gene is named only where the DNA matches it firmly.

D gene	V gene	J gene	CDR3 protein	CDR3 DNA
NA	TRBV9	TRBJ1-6	CASSATVRNYSPLHF	TGTGCCAGCAGCGCCACCGTACGGAATTATTCACCCCTCCACTTT
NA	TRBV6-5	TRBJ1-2	CASSSVGTVVGYTF	TGTGCCAGCAGTTCCGTCGGTACGGTTGTTGGCTACACCTTC
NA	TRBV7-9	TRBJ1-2	CASSLTGYGYTF	TGTGCCAGCAGCTTGACAGGCTATGGCTACACCTTC
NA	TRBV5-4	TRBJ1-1	CASSAQYRSVEAFF	TGTGCCAGCAGCGCCCAGTACCGGTCAGTCGAAGCTTTCTTT
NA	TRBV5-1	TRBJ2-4	CASSLPQGYIQYF	TGCGCCAGCAGCTTGCCACAGGGATACATTCAGTACTTC
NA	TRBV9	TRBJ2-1	CASSVSSSYNEQFF	TGTGCCAGCAGCGTATCGAGCTCCTACAATGAGCAGTTCTTC
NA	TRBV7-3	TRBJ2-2	CASSQKGGYGELFF	TGTGCCAGCAGCCAGAAGGGGGGATACGGGGAGCTGTTTTTT
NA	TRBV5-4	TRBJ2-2	CASSSWGTITGELFF	TGTGCCAGCAGCTCCTGGGGGACAATCACCGGGGAGCTGTTTTTT
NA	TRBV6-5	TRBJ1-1	CASRPGPENTEAFF	TGTGCCAGCAGGCCGGGACCGGAGAACACTGAAGCTTTCTTT
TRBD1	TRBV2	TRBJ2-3	CASNPGQGLDTQYF	TGTGCCAGCAATCCGGGACAGGGTCTAGATACGCAGTATTTT
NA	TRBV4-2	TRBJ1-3	CASSQEASFSGNTIYF	TGTGCCAGCAGCCAAGAGGCTAGCTTCTCTGGAAACACCATATATTTT
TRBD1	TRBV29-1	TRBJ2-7	CSVEDRAYEQYF	TGCAGCGTGGAGGACAGGGCTTACGAGCAGTACTTC